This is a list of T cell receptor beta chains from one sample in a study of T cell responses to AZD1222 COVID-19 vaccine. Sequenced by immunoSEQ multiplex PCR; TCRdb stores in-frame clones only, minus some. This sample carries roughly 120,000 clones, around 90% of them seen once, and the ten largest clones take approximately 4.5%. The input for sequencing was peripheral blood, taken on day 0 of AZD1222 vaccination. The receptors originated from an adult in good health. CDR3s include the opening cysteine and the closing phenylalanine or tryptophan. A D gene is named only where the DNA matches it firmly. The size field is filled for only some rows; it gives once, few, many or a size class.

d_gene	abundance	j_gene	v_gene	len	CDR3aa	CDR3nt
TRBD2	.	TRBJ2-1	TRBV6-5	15	CASKLAGTSYNEQFF	TGTGCCAGCAAATTAGCGGGAACCTCCTACAATGAGCAGTTCTTC
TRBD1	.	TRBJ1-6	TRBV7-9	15	CASSSWDRNNSPLHF	TGTGCCAGCAGCTCCTGGGACAGGAATAATTCACCCCTCCACTTT
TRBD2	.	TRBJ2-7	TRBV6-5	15	CASSYSRGGSYEQYF	TGTGCCAGCAGCTACTCTCGGGGGGGATCCTACGAGCAGTACTTC
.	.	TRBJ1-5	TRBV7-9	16	CASSKDSTGSHQPQHF	TGTGCCAGCAGCAAAGACTCCACGGGCTCCCATCAGCCCCAGCATTTT
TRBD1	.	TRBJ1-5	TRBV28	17	CASSLAFGQGANQPQHF	TGTGCCAGCAGTCTTGCATTCGGACAGGGGGCGAATCAGCCCCAGCATTTT
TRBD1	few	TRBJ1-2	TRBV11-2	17	CASSLLTGVNGNYGYTF	TGTGCCAGCAGCTTATTAACAGGGGTTAATGGAAACTATGGCTACACCTTC
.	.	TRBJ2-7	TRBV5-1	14	CASTLGAGAYEQYF	TGCGCCAGCACCCTGGGGGCAGGGGCCTACGAGCAGTACTTC
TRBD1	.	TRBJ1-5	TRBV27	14	CATQGARSNQPQHF	TGTGCCACCCAGGGGGCGCGGAGCAATCAGCCCCAGCATTTT
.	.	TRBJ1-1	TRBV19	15	CASSMFAGANTEAFF	TGTGCCAGTAGTATGTTTGCAGGGGCGAACACTGAAGCTTTCTTT
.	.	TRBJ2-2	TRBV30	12	CAWSGGTGELFF	TGTGCCTGGAGTGGGGGAACCGGGGAGCTGTTTTTT
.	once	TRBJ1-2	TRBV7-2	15	CASSLSPLPNYGYTF	TGTGCCAGCAGCTTATCCCCCCTACCTAACTATGGCTACACCTTC
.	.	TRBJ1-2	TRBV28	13	CASSNIGFYGYTF	TGTGCCAGCAGCAATATCGGTTTCTATGGCTACACCTTC
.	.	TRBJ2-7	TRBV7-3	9	CASNPEQYF	TGTGCCAGCAACCCCGAGCAGTACTTC
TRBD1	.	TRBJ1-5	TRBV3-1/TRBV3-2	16	CASSQAGRGRFQPQHF	TGTGCCAGCAGCCAAGCTGGAAGGGGGCGCTTCCAGCCCCAGCATTTT
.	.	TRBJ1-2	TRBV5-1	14	CASSSGGTNYGYTF	TGCGCCAGCAGTTCCGGGGGAACAAACTATGGCTACACCTTC
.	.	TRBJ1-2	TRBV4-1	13	CASSQAGHYGYTF	TGCGCCAGCAGCCAAGCGGGACACTATGGCTACACCTTC
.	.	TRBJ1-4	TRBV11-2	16	CASSPRSGVSNEKLFF	TGTGCCAGCAGCCCGAGGTCCGGGGTATCTAATGAAAAACTGTTTTTT
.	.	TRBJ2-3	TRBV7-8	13	CASSLASTDTQYF	TGTGCCAGCAGCTTAGCGAGCACAGATACGCAGTATTTT
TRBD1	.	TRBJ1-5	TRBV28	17	CASSSRQGAWSNQPQHF	TGTGCCAGCAGTTCACGACAGGGGGCGTGGAGCAATCAGCCCCAGCATTTT
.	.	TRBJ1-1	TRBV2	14	CASLSGNMNTEAFF	TGTGCCAGCTTGTCGGGGAACATGAACACTGAAGCTTTCTTT
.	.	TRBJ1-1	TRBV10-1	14	CARLRVVDDTEAFF	TGCGCCAGACTTAGGGTTGTGGATGATACTGAAGCTTTCTTT
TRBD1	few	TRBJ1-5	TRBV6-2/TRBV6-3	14	CASSGGQGYQPQHF	TGTGCCAGCAGTGGAGGACAGGGGTACCAGCCCCAGCATTTT
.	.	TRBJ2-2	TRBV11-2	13	CASKRSGTGELFF	TGTGCCAGCAAGCGCTCAGGTACCGGGGAGCTGTTTTTT
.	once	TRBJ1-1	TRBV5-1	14	CASSSRTANTEAFF	TGCGCCAGCAGCAGCAGGACAGCTAACACTGAAGCTTTCTTT
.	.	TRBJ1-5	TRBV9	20	CASSQTTGTWMPYSNQPQHF	TGTGCCAGCAGCCAAACGACTGGGACGTGGATGCCATATAGCAATCAGCCCCAGCATTTT
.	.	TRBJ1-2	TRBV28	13	CASRKASSQGYTF	TGTGCCAGCCGCAAGGCGTCGAGTCAGGGCTACACCTTC
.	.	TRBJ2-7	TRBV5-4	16	CASSRGGGTASYEQYF	TGTGCCAGCAGCCGAGGGGGGGGGACAGCCAGCTACGAGCAGTACTTC
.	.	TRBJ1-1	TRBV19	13	CASASGGYTEAFF	TGTGCCAGTGCCTCCGGGGGGTACACTGAAGCTTTCTTT
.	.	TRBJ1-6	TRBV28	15	CASGPGHSYNSPLHF	TGTGCCAGCGGTCCGGGCCACTCTTATAATTCACCCCTCCACTTT
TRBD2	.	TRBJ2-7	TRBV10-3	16	CAISVSSGRVSYEQYF	TGTGCCATTTCAGTGTCGTCAGGGAGGGTCTCCTACGAGCAGTACTTC
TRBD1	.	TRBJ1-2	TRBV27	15	CASKKPGTGGSGYTF	TGTGCCAGCAAGAAGCCCGGGACAGGGGGCTCTGGCTACACCTTC
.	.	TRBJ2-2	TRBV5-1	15	CASTPGQQNTGELFF	TGCGCCAGCACCCCGGGGCAGCAAAACACCGGGGAGCTGTTTTTT
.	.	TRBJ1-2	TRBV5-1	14	CASSGGVIEYGYTF	TGCGCCAGCAGTGGGGGGGTCATCGAATATGGCTACACCTTC
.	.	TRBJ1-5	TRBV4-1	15	CASSQVPGEGQPQHF	TGCGCCAGCAGCCAAGTTCCAGGGGAGGGTCAGCCCCAGCATTTT
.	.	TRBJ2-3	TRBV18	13	CASSQDVTDTQYF	TGTGCCAGCTCGCAGGATGTCACAGATACGCAGTATTTT
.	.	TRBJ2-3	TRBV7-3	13	CASSVRQVDTQYF	TGTGCCAGCAGCGTCCGACAGGTTGATACGCAGTATTTT
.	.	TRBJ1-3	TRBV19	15	CASTPVGNFGNTIYF	TGTGCCAGTACCCCGGTGGGGAATTTCGGAAACACCATATATTTT
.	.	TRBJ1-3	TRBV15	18	CATSRDLRGGSSGNTIYF	TGTGCCACCAGCAGAGATCTAAGGGGGGGGAGCTCTGGAAACACCATATATTTT
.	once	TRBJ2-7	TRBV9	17	CASSVGFTGPLPYEQYF	TGTGCCAGCAGCGTAGGGTTCACAGGGCCCCTACCCTACGAGCAGTACTTC
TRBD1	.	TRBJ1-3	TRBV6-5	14	CACTGGASGNTIYF	TGTGCCTGCACAGGGGGCGCCTCTGGAAACACCATATATTTT
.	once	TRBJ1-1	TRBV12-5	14	CASGSEQPSTEAFF	TGTGCTAGTGGTTCGGAACAACCGTCCACTGAAGCTTTCTTT
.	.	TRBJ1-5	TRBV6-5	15	CASSYRGAPAQPQHF	TGTGCCAGCAGTTACCGCGGAGCCCCCGCTCAGCCCCAGCATTTT
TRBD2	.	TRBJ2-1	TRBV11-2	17	CASSLGTSGRPYNEQFF	TGTGCCAGCAGCTTGGGGACTAGCGGGAGACCCTACAATGAGCAGTTCTTC
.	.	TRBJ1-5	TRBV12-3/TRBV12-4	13	CASSLAEGQPQHF	TGTGCCAGCAGTTTAGCGGAGGGCCAGCCCCAGCATTTT